The following is a T cell receptor (beta chain) sequence with its context. Germline V gene sequence: CDR1 SGDLS, CDR2 YYNGEE. The CDR3 totals 13 residues. V shed 3 bases and J shed 0 bases, with 7 bases lying between them. The data were taken from a study of control samples from healthy donors and cancer patients. This table comes from immunoSEQ multiplex PCR, and its TCRdb copy is limited to in-frame clones, with some not included. The sample consists of 200,000 or so clones, about 94% of them appearing once. The sequence was obtained from a man in his fifties or sixties in good health. The sequencing sample was made of blood. This chain links TRBV9 with TRBJ2-7; D remains unclear. CDR3 sequence: CASSGLSSYEQYF. CDR3 in DNA: TGTGCCAGCAGCGGACTTAGCTCCTACGAGCAGTACTTC.